The 29 T cell receptor beta chains in this list originate from one sample, sequenced in a study of T cell changes during pregnancy in multiple sclerosis. Assay: immunoSEQ multiplex PCR; the TCRdb copy retains only in-frame clones and omits some. The table records about 80,000 clones, about 90% of them present only once. The sequenced sample was peripheral blood, obtained before pregnancy. The receptor set was obtained from a female donor with multiple sclerosis, enrolled in a pregnancy study.

The V call is TRBV2, the J call TRBJ2-1, with 7 bases lining up with TRBD2. J lost 0 bases, V lost 5 bases, and 4 bases had no gene match. CDR3 length: 15 amino acids. Germline V lookup: CDR1 SNHLY, CDR2 FYNNEI. The CDR3 coding sequence is TGTGCCAGCAGTCAGCGGGGCGTCTCCTACAATGAGCAGTTCTTC. As protein: CASSQRGVSYNEQFF.

The chain has TRBV6-1 and TRBJ2-7, with 11 bases lining up with TRBD1. CDR1 is MNHNS, CDR2 SASEGT, per germline. This CDR3 is built from 14 residues. V lost 7 bases to trimming and J lost 3 bases; unmatched junction nucleotides: 5. The CDR3 region has the DNA TGTGCCAGCACCGTAGGGACAGGGGGCTACGAGCAGTACTTC. This sequence encodes CASTVGTGGYEQYF.

The V gene is TRBV7-3, the J gene TRBJ1-1; 7 positions agree with TRBD1. Germline V gene data show CDR1 as SGHTA and CDR2 as FQGTGA. This CDR3 comprises 13 residues. The J segment lost 6 bases and the V segment lost 5 bases, leaving 6 bases of the junction unmatched. CDR3: CASSPTGVAEAFF. CDR3 nucleotide sequence: TGTGCCAGCAGCCCAACAGGGGTCGCTGAAGCTTTCTTT. Together with reference TRBV7-3 and TRBJ1-1, the CDR3 gives the full variable domain: GAGVSQTPSNKVTEKGKYVELRCDPISGHTALYWYRQSLGQGPEFLIYFQGTGAADDSGLPNDRFFAVRPEGSVSTLKIQRTERGDSAVYLCASSPTGVAEAFFGQGTRLTVV.

The J gene is TRBJ1-5, the V gene TRBV5-6; 8 nucleotides align to TRBD1. Trimming removed 2 bases from V and 6 bases from J; junction bases left unmatched: 1. The germline V gene encodes CDR1 SGHDT and CDR2 YYEEEE. This CDR3 has 13 amino acids. This chain's CDR3 is CASSFDRGQPQHF. The CDR3 DNA reads TGTGCCAGCAGCTTCGACAGGGGTCAGCCCCAGCATTTT.

The chain is built from TRBV29-1 and TRBJ1-3; 7 positions agree with TRBD1. The CDR3 loop spans 14 amino acids. The germline V gene has CDR1 SQVTM and CDR2 ANQGSEA. V shed 1 base, J shed 3 bases, and the junction held 3 bases outside the gene matches. CDR3 coding DNA: TGCAGCGTTGAAGCGCAGGGGGGTGGAAACACCATATATTTT. This encodes CSVEAQGGGNTIYF. Filled out from reference TRBV29-1 and TRBJ1-3, the complete variable domain reads SAVISQKPSRDICQRGTSLTIQCQVDSQVTMMFWYRQQPGQSLTLIATANQGSEATYESGFVIDKFPISRPNLTFSTLTVSNMSPEDSSIYLCSVEAQGGGNTIYFGEGSWLTVV.

The DNA of the CDR3 is TGCAGCGCCCAGGACAGGGCTGGCTATGGCTACACCTTC. Translating it yields CSAQDRAGYGYTF. V and J are TRBV29-1 and TRBJ1-2; 8 bases are a match to TRBD1. The CDR3 extends over 13 amino acids. The V gene's germline CDR1 is SQVTM and CDR2 ANQGSEA. The J segment lost 4 bases and the V segment lost 7 bases, leaving 8 bases of the junction unmatched.

This chain joins TRBV9 and TRBJ2-7; 7 bases agree with TRBD2. Germline values: CDR1 SGDLS, CDR2 YYNGEE. CDR3 length: 14 residues. Trimming cost V 1 base and J 2 bases; bases outside gene matches: 3. The CDR3 DNA follows: TGTGCCAGCAGCGTATCGGCGGGGGCCTACGAGCAGTACTTC. Residues: CASSVSAGAYEQYF.

This rearrangement joins TRBV4-1 to TRBJ2-7; D is unclear. CDR3 length: 15 amino acids. From germline, CDR1 is MGHRA and CDR2 YSYEKL. With 0 bases removed from V and 2 bases from J, the gap between germline ends came to 11 bases. This CDR3 reads CASSQETTNAYEQYF. CDR3 DNA: TGCGCCAGCAGCCAAGAGACCACTAACGCCTACGAGCAGTACTTC.

The chain couples TRBV4-1 to TRBJ2-7; the D is unclear. From germline, CDR1 is MGHRA and CDR2 YSYEKL. The CDR3 is 14 residues long. Deletions cut 2 bases from V and 3 bases from J, with 11 bases between. The chain's CDR3 is CASSQRSGYYEQYF. CDR3 in DNA: TGCGCCAGCAGCCAACGTTCGGGTTACTACGAGCAGTACTTC.

The chain combines TRBV10-3 with TRBJ2-4, with TRBD2 identical over 10 bases. J was trimmed by 5 bases and V by 6 bases; bases with no gene match: 1. The germline CDR1 and CDR2 sequences are ENHRY and SYGVKD. The CDR3 length is 13 residues. The CDR3 here is CAIRGTSENIQYF. The CDR3 DNA sequence: TGTGCCATCAGAGGGACTAGCGAAAACATTCAGTACTTC.

The CDR3 region has the DNA TGCAGCGCCCAAGAGGGCGTAGGGCAACTGTTTTTT. It codes for CSAQEGVGQLFF. This chain joins TRBV29-1 and TRBJ1-4; unclear D gene. There are 12 residues in the CDR3. The V and J ends lost 7 bases and 12 bases respectively, with 18 bases between them. Looked up from germline, CDR1 is SQVTM and CDR2 is ANQGSEA. The full variable domain, completed using reference TRBV29-1 and TRBJ1-4, is SAVISQKPSRDICQRGTSLTIQCQVDSQVTMMFWYRQQPGQSLTLIATANQGSEATYESGFVIDKFPISRPNLTFSTLTVSNMSPEDSSIYLCSAQEGVGQLFFGSGTQLSVL.

The chain links TRBV19 to TRBJ2-7; 10 bases fit TRBD1. Germline assignment: CDR1 LNHDA and CDR2 SQIVND (reference sequence). V was pared by 5 bases and J by 5 bases, with 12 bases of the junction left unmatched. This CDR3 is built from 16 residues. The CDR3 DNA follows: TGTGCCAGTAGTCCTCTTGCGGGACAGGGGTGGAACGAGCAGTACTTC. It encodes CASSPLAGQGWNEQYF.

The chain has TRBV7-2 and TRBJ2-3; no clear D. The CDR3 runs to 12 residues. Germline CDR1 is SGHTA and CDR2 is FQGNSA. V lost 1 base and J 7 bases, leaving 6 bases between the germline ends. The CDR3 DNA reads TGTGCCAGCAGCTTAGTAGCTTATACGCAGTATTTT. Translation gives CASSLVAYTQYF.

The CDR3 loop is CASSLGPAGGSYNEQFF. The DNA for the CDR3 is TGTGCCAGCAGCTTAGGTCCAGCGGGGGGGTCCTACAATGAGCAGTTCTTC. The chain joins TRBV7-6 to TRBJ2-1, with 10 bases lining up with TRBD2. CDR3 length: 17 amino acids. V lost 1 base and J lost 1; bases outside the gene matches: 4. Germline V gives CDR1 SGHVS, CDR2 FNYEAQ.

The chain is built from TRBV18 and TRBJ1-5; 8 positions agree with TRBD1. Germline values: CDR1 KGHSH, CDR2 LQKENI. The CDR3 length is 16 residues. V gave up 6 bases and J gave up 6 bases; unmatched junction bases: 13. CDR3 residues: CASSTAGTGRIQPQHF. The CDR3 nucleotides read TGTGCCAGCTCTACCGCCGGGACAGGTAGAATTCAGCCCCAGCATTTT.

The chain links TRBV18 to TRBJ2-6; the D is unclear. Trimming shortened V by 2 bases and J by 3 bases, and 5 bases separated the two germline ends. Germline CDR1 reads KGHSH; CDR2 reads LQKENI. This CDR3 has 14 amino acids. The CDR3: CASSPLFGANVLTF. In DNA, the CDR3 is TGTGCCAGCTCACCATTATTTGGGGCCAACGTCCTGACTTTC.

J is TRBJ2-5 and V is TRBV10-3, with a tentative D call TRBD2 (6 bases). Germline V gene lookup returns CDR1 ENHRY and CDR2 SYGVKD. V lost 6 bases and J lost 1, with 12 bases in between. The CDR3 is 14 residues long. CDR3 amino acids: CAIRARESQETQYF. CDR3 nucleotides: TGTGCCATCAGAGCACGGGAGTCCCAAGAGACCCAGTACTTC.

The V gene is TRBV7-9, the J gene TRBJ1-2; 10 bases match TRBD1. The CDR3 contains 14 residues. Losses at the gene ends were 7 bases for V and 7 bases for J; bases not matched to a gene: 9. The germline V gene encodes CDR1 SEHNR and CDR2 FQNEAQ (reference sequence). CDR3 amino acids: CASTKGQGVAGYTF. Written as DNA, the CDR3 is TGTGCCAGCACCAAAGGACAGGGGGTTGCTGGCTACACCTTC.

This clone has only one observation. The CDR3 reads CASSLGFGGVNEKLFF. CDR3 sequence (DNA): TGTGCCAGCAGCTTGGGTTTCGGGGGAGTTAATGAAAAACTGTTTTTT. V and J are TRBV5-4 and TRBJ1-4; a weak D match, TRBD1 (5 bases). V lost 0 bases to trimming and J lost 4 bases, with 13 bases between them. The CDR3 consists of 16 residues. The germline gives CDR1 SGHNT, CDR2 YYREEE (reference sequence).

The V call is TRBV27, the J call TRBJ2-3; maybe TRBD2 (5 bases). The germline V gene encodes CDR1 MNHEY and CDR2 SMNVEV (reference sequence). This CDR3 is built from 17 residues. The germline V and J ends were trimmed by 2 bases and 2 bases, with 17 bases remaining between them. CDR3: CASSLGGLAAPTDTQYF. CDR3 sequence (DNA): TGTGCCAGCAGTTTAGGAGGTCTAGCCGCGCCCACAGATACGCAGTATTTT.

Only one count was recorded for this clone. The J gene is TRBJ1-2, the V gene TRBV9, with D tentatively TRBD1 (5 bases). Germline CDR1 is SGDLS and CDR2 is YYNGEE. There are 16 residues in the CDR3. V was cut by 4 bases and J by 3 bases, with 19 bases left in between. CDR3 residues: CASSPSPQGNDYGYTF. The CDR3 DNA follows: TGTGCCAGCAGCCCCTCCCCGCAGGGAAACGACTATGGCTACACCTTC.

The gene calls are TRBV27 and TRBJ2-7, with D perhaps TRBD2 (5 bases). The CDR3 covers 15 residues. The V gene lost 4 bases and the J gene lost 6 bases, with 19 bases spanning the gap. Germline CDR1 and CDR2: MNHEY and SMNVEV (reference sequence). This CDR3 is CASSSVGLLGSEQYF. Written as DNA, the CDR3 is TGTGCCAGCAGTTCCGTCGGGCTCCTGGGGAGCGAGCAGTACTTC.

This clone was counted between two and nine times. The CDR3 protein is CASSLVVNTEAFF. CDR3 coding DNA: TGCGCCAGCAGCTTGGTAGTGAACACTGAAGCTTTCTTT. The V call is TRBV5-1, the J call TRBJ1-1; the D is unclear. The CDR3 is 13 amino acids. Trimming left V 0 bases short and J 0 bases short, with 3 bases between. CDR1 and CDR2 (germline): SGHRS, YFSETQ. The whole variable domain, remainder taken from reference TRBV5-1 and TRBJ1-1, is KAGVTQTPRYLIKTRGQQVTLSCSPISGHRSVSWYQQTPGQGLQFLFEYFSETQRNKGNFPGRFSGRQFSNSRSEMNVSTLELGDSALYLCASSLVVNTEAFFGQGTRLTVV.

The chain employs TRBV2 and TRBJ1-1, with D perhaps TRBD1 (6 bases). The CDR3 is 12 residues long. Germline values: CDR1 SNHLY, CDR2 FYNNEI. The V and J ends lost 6 bases and 7 bases respectively, with 12 bases between them. In DNA form, the CDR3 reads TGTGCCAGCAGAGGGACATTCGGTGAAGCTTTCTTT. Its translation: CASRGTFGEAFF.

The genes are TRBV9 and TRBJ2-5; 9 bases line up with TRBD2. Unmatched junction bases numbered 8, after V lost 0 bases and J lost 5 bases. Germline V lookup: CDR1 SGDLS, CDR2 YYNGEE. CDR3 length: 16 residues. CDR3 sequence: CASSVGGTSLGETQYF. The CDR3 DNA is TGTGCCAGCAGCGTAGGAGGGACTAGCTTAGGGGAGACCCAGTACTTC.

The chain uses TRBV12-5 and TRBJ2-7; 7 bases map to TRBD2. Germline CDR1 is LGHNT and CDR2 is FRNRAP. The CDR3 is 14 residues long. The ends lost 6 bases at V and 5 bases at J; junction bases unmatched: 10. The DNA for the CDR3 is TGTGCTAGTGGCACACCAGCGGGGAGCGACGAGCAGTACTTC. Its translation: CASGTPAGSDEQYF.

The chain recombines TRBV10-3 with TRBJ2-2; no clear D gene. Looked up from germline, CDR1 is ENHRY and CDR2 is SYGVKD. The CDR3 is 14 amino acids. Trimming removed 2 bases at V and 3 bases at J, with 7 bases between. The CDR3 DNA follows: TGTGCCATCAGTGAGCGGGTGCACACCGGGGAGCTGTTTTTT. It specifies CAISERVHTGELFF.

The genes are TRBV29-1 and TRBJ2-3; tentatively, D is TRBD2 (5 bases). Germline CDR1 and CDR2: SQVTM and ANQGSEA. The CDR3 is made up of 15 amino acids. V was clipped by 2 bases and J by 0 bases, with 12 bases between them. DNA for the CDR3: TGCAGCGTTGAATGGCGGGCTGCTAGCACAGATACGCAGTATTTT. Its translation is CSVEWRAASTDTQYF.

The chain has TRBV9 and TRBJ1-3; 10 bases map to TRBD1. In germline, CDR1 is SGDLS, CDR2 YYNGEE. This CDR3 is 14 amino acids long. After removal of 3 bases from V and 8 bases from J, the junction contained 5 bases not matched to a gene. CDR3 loop: CASSAGQGMDTIYF. CDR3 nucleotides: TGTGCCAGCAGCGCGGGACAGGGGATGGACACCATATATTTT.